A selection of T cell receptor beta chains follows, all from one sample in a study of T cell responses to AZD1222 COVID-19 vaccine. Method: immunoSEQ multiplex PCR; TCRdb's copy keeps in-frame clones and lacks some. The top ten clones hold about 19% of a sample with fewer than 65,000 clones, about 79% of them seen once. Sample: peripheral blood, taken on day 0 of AZD1222 vaccination. Receptors originate from an adult in good health. The CDR3 runs from the conserved cysteine through the conserved F or W. The order of the fields is clone size, D gene, J gene, V gene, CDR3 protein, CDR3 DNA. D genes are given only for firm matches. A row's size may be missing; if present it is once, few, many or a size class.

clone_size: .; d_call: .; j_call: TRBJ1-2; v_call: TRBV19; cdr3_aa: CASGRDPRAYGYTF; cdr3_nt: TGTGCCTCTGGAAGGGACCCGCGAGCATATGGCTACACCTTC
clone_size: .; d_call: TRBD1; j_call: TRBJ2-3; v_call: TRBV19; cdr3_aa: CASSTQGTGGTDTQYF; cdr3_nt: TGTGCCAGTAGTACGCAAGGGACAGGGGGCACAGATACGCAGTATTTT
clone_size: once; d_call: .; j_call: TRBJ1-5; v_call: TRBV28; cdr3_aa: CAHGGQGYQPQHF; cdr3_nt: TGTGCCCACGGGGGGCAGGGGTATCAGCCCCAGCATTTT
clone_size: .; d_call: .; j_call: TRBJ2-6; v_call: TRBV30; cdr3_aa: CAWRFSGANVLTF; cdr3_nt: TGTGCCTGGAGATTCTCTGGGGCCAACGTCCTGACTTTC
clone_size: .; d_call: .; j_call: TRBJ2-2; v_call: TRBV28; cdr3_aa: CASSLPRGSPPGELFF; cdr3_nt: TGTGCCAGCAGTCTCCCGCGGGGTAGCCCTCCCGGGGAGCTGTTTTTT
clone_size: .; d_call: .; j_call: TRBJ1-2; v_call: TRBV6-1; cdr3_aa: CASSEGSGYTF; cdr3_nt: TGTGCCAGCAGTGAAGGGAGCGGCTACACCTTC
clone_size: once; d_call: .; j_call: TRBJ2-7; v_call: TRBV7-2; cdr3_aa: CASSVPNSYEQYF; cdr3_nt: TGTGCCAGCAGCGTACCCAATTCATACGAGCAGTACTTC
clone_size: .; d_call: TRBD1; j_call: TRBJ2-2; v_call: TRBV7-2; cdr3_aa: CASSLRQGAGTGELFF; cdr3_nt: TGTGCCAGCAGCTTAAGACAGGGGGCAGGCACCGGGGAGCTGTTTTTT
clone_size: once; d_call: TRBD1; j_call: TRBJ2-3; v_call: TRBV24-1; cdr3_aa: CATSASGQGSADTQYF; cdr3_nt: TGTGCCACCAGTGCCTCGGGACAGGGGTCGGCAGATACGCAGTATTTT
clone_size: .; d_call: .; j_call: TRBJ2-7; v_call: TRBV6-2/TRBV6-3; cdr3_aa: CASSYRSLDEQYF; cdr3_nt: TGTGCCAGCAGTTACCGGAGTCTAGACGAGCAGTACTTC
clone_size: .; d_call: .; j_call: TRBJ1-1; v_call: TRBV12-3/TRBV12-4; cdr3_aa: CASSYAVEAFF; cdr3_nt: TGTGCCAGCAGTTATGCGGTCGAAGCTTTCTTT
clone_size: .; d_call: .; j_call: TRBJ1-5; v_call: TRBV21-1; cdr3_aa: CASSTRTGDSNQPQHF; cdr3_nt: TGTGCCAGCAGCACCCGGACAGGAGATAGCAATCAGCCCCAGCATTTT
clone_size: .; d_call: .; j_call: TRBJ1-4; v_call: TRBV7-2; cdr3_aa: CASSRRTREKLFF; cdr3_nt: TGTGCCAGCAGCAGAAGGACGAGGGAAAAACTGTTTTTT
clone_size: .; d_call: TRBD2; j_call: TRBJ2-1; v_call: TRBV5-1; cdr3_aa: CASSILPGTSAYNEQFF; cdr3_nt: TGCGCCAGCAGCATACTCCCCGGGACTAGCGCCTACAATGAGCAGTTCTTC
clone_size: .; d_call: TRBD2; j_call: TRBJ2-7; v_call: TRBV6-2/TRBV6-3; cdr3_aa: CASSTQLAGLSYEQYF; cdr3_nt: TGTGCCAGCAGTACCCAACTAGCGGGACTCTCCTACGAGCAGTACTTC
clone_size: .; d_call: .; j_call: TRBJ2-2; v_call: TRBV6-2/TRBV6-3; cdr3_aa: CASSYLATNTGELFF; cdr3_nt: TGTGCCAGCAGTTACCTAGCCACGAACACCGGGGAGCTGTTTTTT
clone_size: .; d_call: .; j_call: TRBJ2-2; v_call: TRBV7-2; cdr3_aa: CASSLRDAGELFF; cdr3_nt: TGTGCCAGCAGCCTAAGGGATGCCGGGGAGCTGTTTTTT
clone_size: .; d_call: .; j_call: TRBJ2-5; v_call: TRBV11-3; cdr3_aa: CASSNWDGTTQYF; cdr3_nt: TGTGCCAGCAGCAACTGGGACGGAACAACCCAGTACTTC
clone_size: .; d_call: TRBD2; j_call: TRBJ2-5; v_call: TRBV10-2; cdr3_aa: CASSLAGSAETQYF; cdr3_nt: TGCGCCAGCAGTCTAGCGGGATCTGCGGAGACCCAGTACTTC
clone_size: .; d_call: .; j_call: TRBJ1-1; v_call: TRBV28; cdr3_aa: CASRQAPTEAFF; cdr3_nt: TGTGCCAGCAGACAGGCGCCCACTGAAGCTTTCTTT
clone_size: .; d_call: .; j_call: TRBJ1-1; v_call: TRBV9; cdr3_aa: CASSVLGEYTEAFF; cdr3_nt: TGTGCCAGCAGCGTATTAGGGGAGTACACTGAAGCTTTCTTT
clone_size: few; d_call: .; j_call: TRBJ1-2; v_call: TRBV28; cdr3_aa: CASTVDGFVYGYTF; cdr3_nt: TGTGCCAGCACCGTGGACGGGTTCGTCTATGGCTACACCTTC
clone_size: .; d_call: .; j_call: TRBJ1-4; v_call: TRBV24-1; cdr3_aa: CATSEQGEKLFF; cdr3_nt: TGTGCCACCAGTGAGCAGGGCGAAAAACTGTTTTTT
clone_size: medium-sized; d_call: .; j_call: TRBJ1-5; v_call: TRBV19; cdr3_aa: CASSLGLGQPQHF; cdr3_nt: TGTGCCAGTAGTCTGGGGTTAGGTCAGCCCCAGCATTTT
clone_size: .; d_call: .; j_call: TRBJ2-6; v_call: TRBV6-2/TRBV6-3; cdr3_aa: CASSSSGLNVLTF; cdr3_nt: TGTGCCAGCAGTTCCAGCGGGCTTAACGTCCTGACTTTC
clone_size: .; d_call: .; j_call: TRBJ2-7; v_call: TRBV29-1; cdr3_aa: CSVVDAGHEQYF; cdr3_nt: TGCAGCGTTGTCGACGCGGGGCACGAGCAGTACTTC
clone_size: .; d_call: .; j_call: TRBJ2-7; v_call: TRBV28; cdr3_aa: CASSSPSAGSYEQYF; cdr3_nt: TGTGCCAGCAGCTCCCCCTCTGCAGGGTCGTACGAGCAGTACTTC
clone_size: .; d_call: .; j_call: TRBJ1-5; v_call: TRBV7-8; cdr3_aa: CASSLVSGYNQPQHF; cdr3_nt: TGTGCCAGCAGCTTAGTTTCGGGGTACAATCAGCCCCAGCATTTT
clone_size: .; d_call: .; j_call: TRBJ2-2; v_call: TRBV7-2; cdr3_aa: CASSLATHGGELFF; cdr3_nt: TGTGCCAGCAGCTTAGCGACACATGGAGGGGAGCTGTTTTTT
clone_size: .; d_call: .; j_call: TRBJ1-1; v_call: TRBV6-5; cdr3_aa: CASSYDRQTKAFF; cdr3_nt: TGTGCCAGCAGTTACGACAGGCAAACGAAAGCTTTCTTT
clone_size: .; d_call: .; j_call: TRBJ1-3; v_call: TRBV3-1/TRBV3-2; cdr3_aa: CASSLQAGNTIYF; cdr3_nt: TGTGCCAGCAGCCTTCAGGCTGGAAACACCATATATTTT
clone_size: .; d_call: .; j_call: TRBJ2-3; v_call: TRBV2; cdr3_aa: CASSESGILVDTQYF; cdr3_nt: TGTGCCAGCAGTGAGTCAGGGATCTTGGTAGATACGCAGTATTTT
clone_size: .; d_call: TRBD1; j_call: TRBJ2-3; v_call: TRBV7-2; cdr3_aa: CASSSGQGAVDTQYF; cdr3_nt: TGTGCCAGCAGCTCCGGACAGGGGGCCGTGGATACGCAGTATTTT
clone_size: .; d_call: .; j_call: TRBJ2-2; v_call: TRBV5-1; cdr3_aa: CASNLVGSTGELFF; cdr3_nt: TGCGCCAGCAACCTTGTCGGTTCTACCGGGGAGCTGTTTTTT
clone_size: .; d_call: .; j_call: TRBJ1-2; v_call: TRBV11-3; cdr3_aa: CASSSRVQGGGYTF; cdr3_nt: TGTGCCAGCAGCTCCCGGGTTCAGGGAGGAGGCTACACCTTC
clone_size: .; d_call: .; j_call: TRBJ1-2; v_call: TRBV7-2; cdr3_aa: CASSSVNRYGYTF; cdr3_nt: TGTGCCAGCAGCTCGGTTAATCGTTATGGCTACACCTTC
clone_size: .; d_call: .; j_call: TRBJ2-1; v_call: TRBV2; cdr3_aa: CASTQVITYNEQFF; cdr3_nt: TGTGCCAGCACCCAAGTAATCACCTACAATGAGCAGTTCTTC
clone_size: .; d_call: TRBD1; j_call: TRBJ1-1; v_call: TRBV6-2/TRBV6-3; cdr3_aa: CASSAAGQGVAMNTEAFF; cdr3_nt: TGTGCCAGCAGTGCCGCCGGACAGGGGGTGGCTATGAACACTGAAGCTTTCTTT
clone_size: .; d_call: .; j_call: TRBJ2-4; v_call: TRBV19; cdr3_aa: CASSSGTTKNIQYF; cdr3_nt: TGTGCCAGTAGTTCTGGGACAACCAAAAACATTCAGTACTTC
clone_size: .; d_call: .; j_call: TRBJ1-5; v_call: TRBV5-6; cdr3_aa: CASSGHRDQPQHF; cdr3_nt: TGTGCCAGCAGTGGTCACAGGGATCAGCCCCAGCATTTT
clone_size: .; d_call: .; j_call: TRBJ1-1; v_call: TRBV28; cdr3_aa: CASSPQSAVIEAFF; cdr3_nt: TGTGCCAGCAGTCCCCAATCCGCGGTCATTGAAGCTTTCTTT
clone_size: .; d_call: .; j_call: TRBJ2-2; v_call: TRBV19; cdr3_aa: CASSTGRPLTGELFF; cdr3_nt: TGTGCCAGTAGTACCGGACGGCCCCTTACCGGGGAGCTGTTTTTT
clone_size: .; d_call: .; j_call: TRBJ1-2; v_call: TRBV5-6; cdr3_aa: CASSLAPGYGYTF; cdr3_nt: TGTGCCAGCAGCTTGGCACCAGGCTATGGCTACACCTTC
clone_size: .; d_call: .; j_call: TRBJ1-1; v_call: TRBV6-1; cdr3_aa: CASSESFLGSTEAFF; cdr3_nt: TGTGCCAGCAGTGAATCCTTTCTGGGTTCAACTGAAGCTTTCTTT
clone_size: .; d_call: .; j_call: TRBJ1-1; v_call: TRBV29-1; cdr3_aa: CSVDRGGQTEAFF; cdr3_nt: TGCAGCGTCGATCGGGGGGGGCAGACTGAAGCTTTCTTT
clone_size: .; d_call: TRBD2; j_call: TRBJ2-1; v_call: TRBV5-1; cdr3_aa: CASYSGGSGYNEQFF; cdr3_nt: TGCGCCAGCTATTCGGGCGGGAGCGGTTACAATGAGCAGTTCTTC
clone_size: .; d_call: TRBD2; j_call: TRBJ2-3; v_call: TRBV12-5; cdr3_aa: CASGLITSGTTDTQYF; cdr3_nt: TGTGCTAGTGGTTTGATCACTAGCGGGACCACAGATACGCAGTATTTT
clone_size: .; d_call: TRBD2; j_call: TRBJ2-3; v_call: TRBV10-1; cdr3_aa: CASNLLWTSGRWPTDTQYF; cdr3_nt: TGCGCCAGTAATCTACTTTGGACTAGCGGGAGATGGCCGACAGATACGCAGTATTTT